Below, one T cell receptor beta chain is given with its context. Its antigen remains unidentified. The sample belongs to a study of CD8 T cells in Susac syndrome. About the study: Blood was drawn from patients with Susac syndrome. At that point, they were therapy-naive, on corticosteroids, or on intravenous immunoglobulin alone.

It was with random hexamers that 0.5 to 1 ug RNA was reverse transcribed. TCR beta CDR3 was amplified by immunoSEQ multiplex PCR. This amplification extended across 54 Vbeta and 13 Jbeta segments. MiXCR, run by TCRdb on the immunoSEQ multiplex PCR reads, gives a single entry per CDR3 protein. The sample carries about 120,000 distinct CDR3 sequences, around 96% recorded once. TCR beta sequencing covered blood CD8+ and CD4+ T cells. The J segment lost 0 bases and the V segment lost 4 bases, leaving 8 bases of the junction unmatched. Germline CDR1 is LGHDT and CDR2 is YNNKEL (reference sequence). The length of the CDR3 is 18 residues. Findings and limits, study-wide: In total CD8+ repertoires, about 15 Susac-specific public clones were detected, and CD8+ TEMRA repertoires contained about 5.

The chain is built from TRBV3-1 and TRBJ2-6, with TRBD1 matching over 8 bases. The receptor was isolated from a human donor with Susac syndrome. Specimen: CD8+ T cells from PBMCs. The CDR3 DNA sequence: TGTGCCAGCAGCCCGTGGGGCAGGGGGCACTCTGGGGCCAACGTCCTGACTTTC. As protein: CASSPWGRGHSGANVLTF. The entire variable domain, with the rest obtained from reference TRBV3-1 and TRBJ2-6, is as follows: DTAVSQTPKYLVTQMGNDKSIKCEQNLGHDTMYWYKQDSKKFLKIMFSYNNKELIINETVPNRFSPKSPDKAHLNLHINSLELGDSAVYFCASSPWGRGHSGANVLTFGAGSRLTVL.